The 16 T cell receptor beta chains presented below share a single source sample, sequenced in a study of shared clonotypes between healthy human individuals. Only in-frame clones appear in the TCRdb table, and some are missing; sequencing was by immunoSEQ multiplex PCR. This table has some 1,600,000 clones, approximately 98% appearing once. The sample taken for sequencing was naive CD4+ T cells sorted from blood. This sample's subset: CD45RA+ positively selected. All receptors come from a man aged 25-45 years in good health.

CDR3 sequence reads: CASSPNRGVGANVLTF. In DNA form, the CDR3 reads TGTGCCAGCTCACCAAACAGGGGCGTAGGGGCCAACGTCCTGACTTTC. The chain uses TRBV18 and TRBJ2-6, with 7 nucleotides matching TRBD1. V gave up 2 bases and J gave up 4 bases; unmatched junction bases: 5. Germline lookup yields CDR1 KGHSH and CDR2 LQKENI. CDR3 size: 16 residues.

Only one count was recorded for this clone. The DNA of the CDR3 is TGCGCCAGCAGGATTCAGGGGATGTACAATGAGCAGTTCTTC. Its protein is CASRIQGMYNEQFF. This sequence joins TRBV5-1 and TRBJ2-1; TRBD1 is a possible D gene (6 bases). V was pared by 5 bases and J by 4 bases, with 13 bases between. Germline loops: CDR1 SGHRS, CDR2 YFSETQ. CDR3 length: 14 residues.

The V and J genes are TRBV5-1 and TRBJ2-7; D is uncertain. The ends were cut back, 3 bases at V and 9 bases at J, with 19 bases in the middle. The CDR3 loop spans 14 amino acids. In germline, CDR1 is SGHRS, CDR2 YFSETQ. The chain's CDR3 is CASSSNSGPTGQYF. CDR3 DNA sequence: TGCGCCAGCAGCTCCAACTCGGGCCCCACTGGGCAGTACTTC. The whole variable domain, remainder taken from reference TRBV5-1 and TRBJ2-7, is KAGVTQTPRYLIKTRGQQVTLSCSPISGHRSVSWYQQTPGQGLQFLFEYFSETQRNKGNFPGRFSGRQFSNSRSEMNVSTLELGDSALYLCASSSNSGPTGQYFGPGTRLTVT.

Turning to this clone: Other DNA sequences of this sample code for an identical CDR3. In nucleotides, the CDR3 is TGTGCCAGCAGCCTTGGCCAGGGACTAGCGGCCTACAATGAGCAGTTCTTC. The encoded protein is CASSLGQGLAAYNEQFF. The chain has TRBV5-8 and TRBJ2-1, with TRBD2 matching 11 bases. CDR1 is SGHTS, CDR2 YDEGEE, per germline. V trimming: 4 bases; J trimming: 2 bases; junction bases outside the gene matches: 8. The CDR3 extends over 17 amino acids.

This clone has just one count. CDR3 nucleotide sequence: TGTGCCAGCAGTCCTACTAGCGGGAGGAGGAACGAGCAGTACTTC. It codes for CASSPTSGRRNEQYF. This rearrangement joins TRBV28 to TRBJ2-7, with TRBD2 matching 12 bases. V shed 5 bases, J shed 5 bases, and the junction held 7 bases outside the gene matches. The CDR3 is made up of 15 amino acids. The germline V gene has CDR1 MDHEN and CDR2 SYDVKM.

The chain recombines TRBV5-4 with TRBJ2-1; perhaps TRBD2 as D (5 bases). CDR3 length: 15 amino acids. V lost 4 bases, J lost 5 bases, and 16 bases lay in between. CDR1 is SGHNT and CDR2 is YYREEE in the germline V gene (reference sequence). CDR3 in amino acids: CASSTVAKINNEQFF. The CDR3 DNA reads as TGTGCCAGCAGCACGGTAGCGAAAATAAACAATGAGCAGTTCTTC.

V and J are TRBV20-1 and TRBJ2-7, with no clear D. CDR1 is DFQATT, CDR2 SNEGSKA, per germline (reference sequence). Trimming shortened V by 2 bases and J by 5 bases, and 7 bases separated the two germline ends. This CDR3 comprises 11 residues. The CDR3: CSARTWDEQYF. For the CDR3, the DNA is TGCAGTGCTAGAACGTGGGACGAGCAGTACTTC.

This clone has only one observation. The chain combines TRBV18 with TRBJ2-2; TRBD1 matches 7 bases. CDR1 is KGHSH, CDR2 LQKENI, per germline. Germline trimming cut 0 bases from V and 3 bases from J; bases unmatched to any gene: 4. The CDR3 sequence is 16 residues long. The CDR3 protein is CASSPPTGTDTGELFF. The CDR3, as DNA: TGTGCCAGCTCACCACCGACAGGGACCGACACCGGGGAGCTGTTTTTT.

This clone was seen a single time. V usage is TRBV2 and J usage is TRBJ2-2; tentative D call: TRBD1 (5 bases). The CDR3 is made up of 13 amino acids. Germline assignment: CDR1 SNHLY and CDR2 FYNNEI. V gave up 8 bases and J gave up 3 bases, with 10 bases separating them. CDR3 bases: TGTGCCAGCGGTCAGGGATACACCGGGGAGCTGTTTTTT. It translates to CASGQGYTGELFF.

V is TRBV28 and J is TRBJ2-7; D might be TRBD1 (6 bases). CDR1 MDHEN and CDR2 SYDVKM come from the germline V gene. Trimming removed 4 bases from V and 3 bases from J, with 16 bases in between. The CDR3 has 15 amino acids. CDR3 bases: TGTGCCAGCAGTTCCGGGACAACTACCTACTACGAGCAGTACTTC. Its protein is CASSSGTTTYYEQYF.

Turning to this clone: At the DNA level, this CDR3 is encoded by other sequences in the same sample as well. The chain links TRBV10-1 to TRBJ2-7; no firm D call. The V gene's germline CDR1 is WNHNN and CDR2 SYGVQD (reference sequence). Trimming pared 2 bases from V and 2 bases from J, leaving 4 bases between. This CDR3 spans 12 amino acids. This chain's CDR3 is CASSEGAYEQYF. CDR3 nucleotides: TGCGCCAGCAGTGAGGGGGCCTACGAGCAGTACTTC.

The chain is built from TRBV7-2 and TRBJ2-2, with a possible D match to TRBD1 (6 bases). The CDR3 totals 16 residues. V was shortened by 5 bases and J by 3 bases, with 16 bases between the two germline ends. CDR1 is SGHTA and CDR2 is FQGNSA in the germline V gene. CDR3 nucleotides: TGTGCCAGCAGCCATCTAAGGACAGCCCACACCGGGGAGCTGTTTTTT. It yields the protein CASSHLRTAHTGELFF.

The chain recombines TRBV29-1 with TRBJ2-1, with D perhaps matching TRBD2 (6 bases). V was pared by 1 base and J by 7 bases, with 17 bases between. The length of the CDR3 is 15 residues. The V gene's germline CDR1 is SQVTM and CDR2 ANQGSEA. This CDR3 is CSVEVRGGSLNEQFF. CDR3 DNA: TGCAGCGTTGAAGTTCGGGGAGGAAGCTTAAATGAGCAGTTCTTC.

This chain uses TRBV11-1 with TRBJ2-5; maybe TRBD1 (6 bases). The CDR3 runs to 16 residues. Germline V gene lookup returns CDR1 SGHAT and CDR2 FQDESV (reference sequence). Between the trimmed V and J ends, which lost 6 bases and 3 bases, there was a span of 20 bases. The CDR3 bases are TGTGCCAGCAGAGGAGAAGGGGGACGGATAGAAGAGACCCAGTACTTC. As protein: CASRGEGGRIEETQYF.

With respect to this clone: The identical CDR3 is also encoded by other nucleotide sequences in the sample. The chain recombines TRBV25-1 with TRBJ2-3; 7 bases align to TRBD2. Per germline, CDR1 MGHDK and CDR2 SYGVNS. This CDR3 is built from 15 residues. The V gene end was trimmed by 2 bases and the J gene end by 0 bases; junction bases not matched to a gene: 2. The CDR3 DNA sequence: TGTGCCAGCAGTGAAGGGAGGGGTAGCACAGATACGCAGTATTTT. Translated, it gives CASSEGRGSTDTQYF.

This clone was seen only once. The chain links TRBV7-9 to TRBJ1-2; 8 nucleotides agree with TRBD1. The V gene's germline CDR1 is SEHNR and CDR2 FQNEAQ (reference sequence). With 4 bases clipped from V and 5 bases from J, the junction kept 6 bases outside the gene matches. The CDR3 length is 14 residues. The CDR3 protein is CASSSQGARYGYTF. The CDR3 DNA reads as TGTGCCAGCAGCTCCCAGGGGGCTCGATATGGCTACACCTTC.